This T cell receptor (beta chain) was identified during a study of blood T cell repertoires in COVID-19. Whole-study context: The United States, Italy and Spain provided the acute and convalescent COVID-19 samples. T cells, B-cell-depleted T cells, or PBMCs provided the cDNA or gDNA that served as material.

Trimming removed 5 bases at V and 10 bases at J, with 15 bases between. The CDR3 loop spans 14 amino acids. The germline V gene has CDR1 LNHDA and CDR2 SQIVND (reference sequence). In the source study's methods: Counts of nucleated cells, estimated from reference gene primer amplification, were obtained. The repertoire was sequenced with immunoSEQ multiplex PCR; TCRdb's copy has only in-frame clones and lacks some. Clone size and V and J calls were adopted from that table, with D and trimming inferred from the DNA. Of roughly 97,000 clones in the sample, about 88% were seen once. The sample was peripheral blood. The clonotype comes from a human donor in a cohort sampled during active COVID-19. The gene calls are TRBV19 and TRBJ1-6, with TRBD1 as a possible D gene (5 bases). CDR3 sequence reads: CASSLDKARSPLHF. Here the CDR3 DNA reads TGTGCCAGTAGTCTGGACAAGGCCCGATCACCCCTCCACTTT.